The 18 T cell receptor beta chains given below trace back to one sample, sequenced in a study of blood T cell repertoires in COVID-19. Only in-frame clones appear in the TCRdb table, and some are missing; sequencing was by immunoSEQ multiplex PCR. Here the sample spans approximately 280,000 clones, roughly 87% being singletons. Sequencing was performed on PBMCs or T cells enriched from blood (not recorded which). These receptors were taken from a woman aged 40 to 49 who had recovered from COVID-19.

This chain links TRBV6-1 with TRBJ1-5; D gene ambiguous. The CDR3 runs 16 residues. From germline, CDR1 is MNHNS and CDR2 SASEGT. V lost 4 bases, J lost 2 bases, and 15 bases lay in between. The CDR3 loop is CASSGLGGNGNQPQHF. In nucleotides, the CDR3 is TGTGCCAGCAGTGGGCTGGGAGGGAATGGCAATCAGCCCCAGCATTTT.

This sequence joins TRBV25-1 and TRBJ2-1; 12 positions match TRBD2. The V gene end was trimmed by 0 bases and the J gene end by 7 bases; junction bases not matched to a gene: 4. Germline assignment: CDR1 MGHDK and CDR2 SYGVNS. This CDR3 region has 16 residues. The CDR3 spells CASSEYLGLAGNEQFF. The CDR3 DNA reads TGTGCCAGCAGTGAATATTTGGGACTAGCGGGTAATGAGCAGTTCTTC. The full variable domain, its missing parts supplied by reference TRBV25-1 and TRBJ2-1, is EADIYQTPRYLVIGTGKKITLECSQTMGHDKMYWYQQDPGMELHLIHYSYGVNSTEKGDLSSESTVSRIRTEHFPLTLESARPSHTSQYLCASSEYLGLAGNEQFFGPGTRLTVL.

The chain links TRBV4-3 to TRBJ2-7; 12 bases are shared with TRBD2. Per the germline V gene, CDR1 is LGHNA and CDR2 is YSLEER. Trimming removed 1 base from V and 7 bases from J; junction bases left unmatched: 8. The CDR3 extends over 16 amino acids. The CDR3 spells CASSQALAGGPKEQYF. The CDR3 coding sequence is TGCGCCAGCAGCCAAGCGCTAGCGGGAGGGCCGAAGGAGCAGTACTTC.

The chain couples TRBV29-1 to TRBJ2-5; 10 bases line up with TRBD1. V shed 7 bases and J 5 bases; nucleotides not matched to a gene: 4. Germline V CDR1 and CDR2: SQVTM, ANQGSEA. The CDR3 consists of 12 residues. CDR3 in DNA: TGCAGCGGGGGACAGGGGACGGAGACCCAGTACTTC. It is translated as CSGGQGTETQYF.

The chain carries TRBV7-6 and TRBJ2-7; D is perhaps TRBD2 (6 bases). Germline CDR1 and CDR2: SGHVS and FNYEAQ. The CDR3 contains 15 residues. V lost 0 bases and J 2 bases, leaving 11 bases between the germline ends. CDR3 sequence (DNA): TGTGCCAGCAGCTTAGCGGGGACTCCAACCTACGAGCAGTACTTC. It codes for CASSLAGTPTYEQYF.

V is TRBV6-5 and J is TRBJ2-1; the match to TRBD2 covers 14 bases. In germline, CDR1 is MNHEY, CDR2 SVGAGI. This CDR3 is built from 15 residues. V lost 6 bases and J lost 5; bases outside the gene matches: 3. The CDR3 DNA follows: TGTGCCAGCAGATGGACTAGCGGGAGGAACAATGAGCAGTTCTTC. It is translated as CASRWTSGRNNEQFF.

V is TRBV2 and J is TRBJ1-1; D possibly corresponds to TRBD1 (5 bases). The V end was cut by 3 bases, the J end by 1 base, with 12 bases between. Germline CDR1 SNHLY, CDR2 FYNNEI. The CDR3 spans 15 residues. The CDR3 DNA sequence: TGTGCCAGCAGTGAGGGGGGGACTTGGAACACTGAAGCTTTCTTT. Translation: CASSEGGTWNTEAFF.

The chain combines TRBV7-9 with TRBJ2-1; 14 nucleotides align to TRBD2. Trimming took 6 bases from V and 8 from J; bases not matched to a gene: 12. CDR3 length equals 17 residues. Looked up from germline, CDR1 is SEHNR and CDR2 is FQNEAQ (reference sequence). This CDR3 is CASRNMGTSGSLHEQFF. CDR3 DNA: TGTGCCAGCAGAAATATGGGGACTAGCGGGAGTTTGCATGAGCAGTTCTTC.

This chain joins TRBV28 and TRBJ1-5; 7 bases align to TRBD1. Germline CDR1 reads MDHEN; CDR2 reads SYDVKM. This CDR3 is 18 amino acids long. J gave up 0 bases and V 4 bases, and 12 bases lay outside the gene matches. CDR3 sequence reads: CASSSLHGTDYSNQPQHF. In nucleotides, the CDR3 is TGTGCCAGCAGTTCCCTCCACGGGACAGACTATAGCAATCAGCCCCAGCATTTT. Variable domain in full (rest from reference TRBV28 and TRBJ1-5): DVKVTQSSRYLVKRTGEKVFLECVQDMDHENMFWYRQDPGLGLRLIYFSYDVKMKEKGDIPEGYSVSREKKERFSLILESASTNQTSMYLCASSSLHGTDYSNQPQHFGDGTRLSIL.

The chain has TRBV10-1 and TRBJ2-3, with TRBD2 as a possible D gene (6 bases). The CDR3 contains 15 residues. Trimming removed 5 bases from V and 8 bases from J, with 20 bases in between. Germline CDR1 reads WNHNN; CDR2 reads SYGVQD (reference sequence). Here the CDR3 DNA reads TGCGCCAGCAGTCCGGACCGGGTTGAGGGAGGTACGCAGTATTTT. Protein: CASSPDRVEGGTQYF.

In regard to this clone: Other DNA sequences in this specimen translate into the identical CDR3. The rearrangement joins TRBV28 to TRBJ2-5; possibly TRBD1 for D (7 bases). Germline CDR1 reads MDHEN; CDR2 reads SYDVKM. The CDR3 is made up of 13 amino acids. Trimming took 4 bases from V and 5 from J, leaving 11 bases between them. This CDR3 reads CASSSGGRETQYF. In DNA form, the CDR3 reads TGTGCCAGCAGTTCAGGGGGGAGGGAGACCCAGTACTTC. The complete variable domain, with remaining parts taken from reference TRBV28 and TRBJ2-5, reads DVKVTQSSRYLVKRTGEKVFLECVQDMDHENMFWYRQDPGLGLRLIYFSYDVKMKEKGDIPEGYSVSREKKERFSLILESASTNQTSMYLCASSSGGRETQYFGPGTRLLVL.

The chain has TRBV28 and TRBJ2-2; 11 nucleotides align to TRBD2. This CDR3 spans 16 amino acids. Germline-derived CDR1 and CDR2 are MDHEN and SYDVKM. V trimming: 6 bases; J trimming: 6 bases; junction bases outside the gene matches: 9. As DNA, the CDR3 is TGTGCCAGCAGCCGTAGCGGGAGGGCCGTTGCCGGGGAGCTGTTTTTT. As protein: CASSRSGRAVAGELFF.

V is TRBV29-1 and J is TRBJ2-1; TRBD2 matches 12 bases. This CDR3 comprises 14 residues. V lost 5 bases, J lost 7 bases, and 6 bases stayed unmatched. Germline values: CDR1 SQVTM, CDR2 ANQGSEA. The CDR3 here is CSVKASGRGNEQFF. The CDR3, as DNA: TGCAGCGTTAAGGCTAGCGGGAGGGGGAATGAGCAGTTCTTC.

This rearrangement joins TRBV4-3 to TRBJ2-5; weak D call: TRBD2 (6 bases). CDR3 length equals 15 residues. Germline values: CDR1 LGHNA, CDR2 YSLEER. V was pared by 3 bases and J by 1 base, with 12 bases between. The CDR3 region is CASSHQPGLQETQYF. CDR3 bases: TGCGCCAGCAGCCATCAACCGGGACTCCAAGAGACCCAGTACTTC.

This chain links TRBV30 with TRBJ2-2; TRBD2 is a possible D gene (5 bases). The length of the CDR3 is 14 residues. The V end lost 5 bases, the J end lost 2 bases, and 12 bases lay between the germline ends. Germline values: CDR1 GTSNPN, CDR2 SVGIG (reference sequence). CDR3 sequence reads: CAWGRGSNTGELFF. For the CDR3, the DNA is TGTGCCTGGGGGAGAGGGTCTAACACCGGGGAGCTGTTTTTT.

CDR3 amino acids: CASSAAPGTGFYGYTF. The CDR3 DNA follows: TGCGCCAGCAGCGCTGCTCCCGGGACAGGCTTCTATGGCTACACCTTC. The V and J genes are TRBV4-3 and TRBJ1-2; 8 bases fit TRBD1. The germline V gene has CDR1 LGHNA and CDR2 YSLEER. V lost 5 bases to trimming and J lost 4 bases; unmatched junction nucleotides: 12. This CDR3 contains 16 residues.

V gene TRBV19 combines with J gene TRBJ1-1, with D perhaps TRBD1 (6 bases). This CDR3 comprises 11 residues. The germline V and J ends were trimmed by 6 bases and 7 bases, with 9 bases remaining between them. Germline V gives CDR1 LNHDA, CDR2 SQIVND (reference sequence). The CDR3 loop is CASRGQFEAFF. The DNA of the CDR3 is TGTGCCAGTAGAGGACAGTTTGAAGCTTTCTTT.

About this clone: This specimen includes other DNA sequences encoding the same CDR3. V usage is TRBV14 and J usage is TRBJ2-7; tentatively, D is TRBD2 (6 bases). The CDR3 totals 13 residues. The V gene lost 1 base and the J gene lost 3 bases, with 7 bases spanning the gap. Germline-derived CDR1 and CDR2 are SGHDN and FVKESK. The CDR3 bases are TGTGCCAGCAGCCAAGTGGGGGGCTACGAGCAGTACTTC. Translated: CASSQVGGYEQYF.